This T cell receptor beta chain originates from a study of blood T cell repertoires in COVID-19. Study-wide context: The United States, Italy and Spain were the sources of the acute and convalescent COVID-19 samples. T cells, B-cell-depleted T cells, or PBMCs provided the cDNA or gDNA that served as material.

V lost 6 bases and J lost 5, with 12 bases in between. The CDR3 covers 13 residues. The germline V gene encodes CDR1 KGHDR and CDR2 SFDVKD. Data came from immunoSEQ multiplex PCR; TCRdb stores just in-frame clones and leaves some out. The data hold around 140,000 clones, with 85% to 90% observed a single time. The chain recombines TRBV24-1 with TRBJ1-1; no reliable D call. The sequenced material came from peripheral blood. The source is a man aged 55-75 years with active or convalescent COVID-19. Here the CDR3 reads CATSSERETEAFF. DNA of the CDR3: TGTGCCACCAGTTCCGAGAGGGAGACTGAAGCTTTCTTT.